What follows are 18 T cell receptor beta chains derived from one specimen sequenced in a study of blood T cell repertoires in COVID-19. Profiling relied on immunoSEQ multiplex PCR, and the TCRdb table lists in-frame clones only, not all of them. The sample consists of about 310,000 clones, approximately 86% of them appearing once. Sequencing was carried out using peripheral blood. These receptors were collected from a man aged 70 or older with acute or convalescent COVID-19.

This clone was seen more than once but under ten times. V and J are TRBV24-1 and TRBJ2-5; possible D gene TRBD2, 6 bases. Germline CDR1 is KGHDR and CDR2 is SFDVKD. Trimming removed 4 bases at V and 0 bases at J, with 8 bases between. This CDR3 region has 14 residues. The DNA for the CDR3 is TGTGCCACCAGTGAGGGGGGTCACCAAGAGACCCAGTACTTC. Its translation is CATSEGGHQETQYF.

A note on this clone: Different DNA sequences within this sample yield the same CDR3. The chain recombines TRBV30 with TRBJ1-5, with 8 bases lining up with TRBD1. This CDR3 spans 13 amino acids. In germline, CDR1 is GTSNPN, CDR2 SVGIG (reference sequence). With 3 bases clipped from V and 4 bases from J, the junction kept 2 bases outside the gene matches. The chain's CDR3 is CAWSHRGNQPQHF. The CDR3 region has the DNA TGTGCCTGGAGCCACAGGGGGAATCAGCCCCAGCATTTT.

The chain has TRBV6-5 and TRBJ2-5; TRBD2 matches 8 bases. The germline V gene has CDR1 MNHEY and CDR2 SVGAGI. The V and J ends lost 6 bases and 5 bases, in that order; junction bases with no gene match: 8. CDR3 length: 14 residues. This CDR3 is CASRKGLAMETQYF. The CDR3 DNA reads TGTGCCAGCAGAAAAGGACTAGCAATGGAGACCCAGTACTTC.

The rearrangement joins TRBV15 to TRBJ1-2; D remains unclear. Germline loops: CDR1 LNHNV, CDR2 YYDKDF (reference sequence). This CDR3 is built from 12 residues. V lost 4 bases and J 3 bases, leaving 6 bases between the germline ends. CDR3 nucleotide sequence: TGTGCCACCAGCAAACCGGACTATGGCTACACCTTC. Its translation: CATSKPDYGYTF.

V gene TRBV18 combines with J gene TRBJ2-1, with 10 bases identical to TRBD1. The V gene end was trimmed by 3 bases and the J gene end by 6 bases; junction bases not matched to a gene: 8. There are 16 residues in the CDR3. The germline V gene has CDR1 KGHSH and CDR2 LQKENI. The CDR3 bases are TGTGCCAGCTCACCCACACTTGGACAGGGGGTCAATGAGCAGTTCTTC. Translation gives CASSPTLGQGVNEQFF.

This chain joins TRBV21-1 and TRBJ2-2; TRBD1 reflects the table's D call only, with no check against the DNA. TRBV21-1 is an annotated pseudogene. The CDR3 has 14 residues. CDR3 in amino acids: CASRTGGSTGELFF. The CDR3 DNA reads TGTGCCAGCAGGACAGGGGGCAGCACCGGGGAGCTGTTTTTT.

This sequence joins TRBV3-1 (or the pseudogene TRBV3-2) and TRBJ1-2, with no clear D. Germline lookup yields CDR1 LGHDT and CDR2 YNNKEL (reference sequence). V gave up 2 bases and J gave up 0 bases, with 13 bases separating them. There are 16 residues in the CDR3. The DNA of the CDR3 is TGTGCCAGCAGCCAACACCTTAGGAGACCTAACTATGGCTACACCTTC. Protein sequence: CASSQHLRRPNYGYTF.

V gene TRBV6-5 combines with J gene TRBJ1-1; 7 nucleotides match TRBD1. The V gene end was trimmed by 4 bases and the J gene end by 10 bases; junction bases not matched to a gene: 6. The CDR3 is 12 amino acids. Germline V gene data show CDR1 as MNHEY and CDR2 as SVGAGI. CDR3 protein: CASSSGGLVAFF. DNA for the CDR3: TGTGCCAGCAGTTCAGGGGGTTTAGTAGCTTTCTTT.

This clone came up a few times. This chain connects TRBV28 to TRBJ2-7, with a possible D match to TRBD2 (6 bases). The V end lost 7 bases, the J end lost 0 bases, and 16 bases lay between the germline ends. In germline, CDR1 is MDHEN, CDR2 SYDVKM. The CDR3 extends over 15 amino acids. In DNA, the CDR3 is TGTGCCAGCACCCCGGGGGACCTCCCCTCCTACGAGCAGTACTTC. The encoded protein is CASTPGDLPSYEQYF.

The chain is built from TRBV29-1 and TRBJ1-1; the match to TRBD1 covers 9 bases. J lost 6 bases, V lost 7 bases, and 6 bases had no gene match. There are 12 residues in the CDR3. Per germline, CDR1 SQVTM and CDR2 ANQGSEA. CDR3 DNA: TGCAGCGGTAAAACAGGGGGCTCTGAAGCTTTCTTT. This encodes CSGKTGGSEAFF.

In its sample, this clone was seen a few times. The rearrangement links TRBV6-2 or TRBV6-3 to TRBJ1-5; D is ambiguous. CDR3 size: 17 residues. The V and J ends lost 6 bases and 3 bases respectively, with 21 bases between them. The V gene's germline CDR1 is MNHEY and CDR2 SVGEGT. Here the CDR3 DNA reads TGTGCCAGCAGCCTACCCGCCCGGGTAGGTTTCAATCAGCCCCAGCATTTT. Encoded protein: CASSLPARVGFNQPQHF.

The rearrangement links TRBV6-2 or TRBV6-3 to TRBJ2-7; D is possibly TRBD2 (5 bases). V lost 2 bases and J 6 bases, leaving 20 bases between the germline ends. The CDR3 has 16 residues. CDR1 is MNHEY and CDR2 is SVGEGT in the germline V gene. CDR3 nucleotide sequence: TGTGCCAGCAGTTACATTGAGGGTAGCCCGAAAGGCGAGCAGTACTTC. Translated: CASSYIEGSPKGEQYF.

To note about this clone: The junction departs from the called germline gene at one end, perhaps through a read error. The chain joins TRBV30 to TRBJ2-7; 13 bases align to TRBD2. CDR3 size: 14 residues. Germline V CDR1 and CDR2: GTSNPN, SVGIG (reference sequence). The CDR3 loop reads CAWAATSGGLGLFF. Here the CDR3 DNA reads TGTGCCTGGGCGGCGACTAGCGGGGGGCTGGGGTTGTTCTTC.

The chain uses TRBV4-2 and TRBJ2-7; 13 nucleotides align to TRBD2. V shed 0 bases and J 4 bases; nucleotides not matched to a gene: 3. Germline CDR1 and CDR2: LGHNA and YNFKEQ. The CDR3 sequence is 16 residues long. The CDR3 DNA sequence: TGTGCCAGCAGCCAAGACACTAGCGGGAGGGAGTACGAGCAGTACTTC. This gives the protein CASSQDTSGREYEQYF.

This clone was seen a handful of times. The chain uses TRBV7-8 and TRBJ1-2; 9 positions agree with TRBD1. The germline CDR1 and CDR2 sequences are SGHVS and FQNEAQ. This CDR3 is 16 amino acids long. V shed 2 bases, J shed 8 bases, and the junction held 12 bases outside the gene matches. This chain's CDR3 is CASSLTARDRVRGYTF. In nucleotides, the CDR3 is TGTGCCAGCAGCTTAACCGCTAGGGACAGGGTACGCGGCTACACCTTC.

This sequence joins TRBV10-3 and TRBJ2-1; 7 bases align to TRBD2. The CDR3 spans 15 residues. Trimming at V came to 8 bases and at J to 3 bases, leaving 10 bases not matched to a gene. Germline CDR1 reads ENHRY; CDR2 reads SYGVKD. The CDR3, as DNA: TGTGCCATCTCTGGTGAAGCTAGCGGCTACAATGAGCAGTTCTTC. Amino acid sequence: CAISGEASGYNEQFF.

This clone was counted a few times. This chain joins TRBV7-9 and TRBJ2-7, with TRBD2 matching 11 bases. Germline V gene data show CDR1 as SEHNR and CDR2 as FQNEAQ (reference sequence). The V gene end was trimmed by 5 bases and the J gene end by 3 bases; junction bases not matched to a gene: 6. There are 15 residues in the CDR3. As DNA, the CDR3 is TGTGCCAGCAGCCCGGGACTAGCGGAACTCTACGAGCAGTACTTC. This encodes CASSPGLAELYEQYF.

J is TRBJ1-2 and V is TRBV18; 7 positions match TRBD1. V was pared by 3 bases and J by 8 bases, with 9 bases of the junction left unmatched. This CDR3 has 14 residues. Germline V gene lookup returns CDR1 KGHSH and CDR2 LQKENI. The CDR3 reads CASSPGDRVRGYTF. The DNA for the CDR3 is TGTGCCAGCTCACCGGGCGACAGGGTCAGGGGCTACACCTTC.